The rows below give T cell receptor beta chains drawn from one sample of a study of blood T cell repertoires in COVID-19. Clones were sequenced by immunoSEQ multiplex PCR, and TCRdb holds only the in-frame ones, with some missing. This sample carries some 28,000 clones, around nine tenths of them seen once, and the ten largest clones take roughly 10%. The sample taken for sequencing was peripheral blood. These TCRs come from a human donor in a cohort sampled during active COVID-19. CDR3s include the opening cysteine and the closing phenylalanine or tryptophan. The order of the fields is J gene, V gene, D gene, clone size, CDR3 protein, CDR3 DNA. A D gene is named only where the DNA matches it firmly. Clone size appears in some rows only: once, few, many, or a class for an expanded clone.

TRBJ2-7,TRBV18,-,-,CASSPYDDRPLMSEQYF,TGTGCCAGCTCACCCTACGACGACAGGCCCCTTATGAGTGAGCAGTACTTC
TRBJ1-1,TRBV18,TRBD1,-,CASSPRTGNLDDTEAFF,TGTGCCAGCTCACCGCGGACAGGGAACCTTGATGACACTGAAGCTTTCTTT
TRBJ1-1,TRBV5-6,-,-,CASSLAGEEDTEAFF,TGTGCCAGCAGCTTGGCTGGTGAGGAGGACACTGAAGCTTTCTTT
TRBJ1-5,TRBV19,TRBD1,-,CASTKDRGRNQPQHF,TGTGCCAGTACTAAGGACAGGGGGCGTAATCAGCCCCAGCATTTT
TRBJ1-3,TRBV7-3,-,once,CASSLGGPGNTIYF,TGTGCCAGCAGCCTAGGAGGCCCTGGAAACACCATATATTTT
TRBJ1-4,TRBV5-8,-,once,CASSLVRGGEKLFF,TGTGCCAGCAGCTTGGTTAGGGGCGGTGAAAAACTGTTTTTT
TRBJ2-7,TRBV6-6,-,-,CANSYGSLDEQYF,TGTGCCAACAGTTACGGTAGTCTCGACGAGCAGTACTTC
TRBJ1-2,TRBV12-3/TRBV12-4,TRBD1,-,CASSPGQGNGYTF,TGTGCCAGCAGCCCGGGACAGGGCAATGGCTACACCTTC
TRBJ2-1,TRBV14,-,-,CASSQATVRASDEQFF,TGTGCCAGCAGCCAAGCAACGGTCAGGGCCAGCGATGAGCAGTTCTTC
TRBJ2-3,TRBV27,TRBD2,-,CASTAGGADTQYF,TGTGCCAGCACAGCGGGAGGGGCAGATACGCAGTATTTT
TRBJ2-3,TRBV19,-,-,CASRTTGSRVNTQYF,TGTGCCAGTAGAACAACAGGGTCCAGGGTAAATACGCAGTATTTT
TRBJ2-3,TRBV5-8,TRBD2,-,CASSLQLLAGNTDTQYF,TGTGCCAGCAGCTTACAACTTCTAGCGGGGAACACAGATACGCAGTATTTT